This T cell receptor beta chain was recovered during a study of blood T cell repertoires in COVID-19. The data were produced by immunoSEQ multiplex PCR, yet TCRdb's version contains in-frame clones alone and is incomplete. The sample yields 90,000 to 150,000 clones, 88% seen once. V was pared by 5 bases and J by 2 bases, with 10 bases between. The germline V gene has CDR1 LNHDA and CDR2 SQIVND (reference sequence). The CDR3 is made up of 14 amino acids. This sequence was found in a woman between 45 and 65 years old with active or convalescent COVID-19. The J gene is TRBJ1-5, the V gene TRBV19, with a tentative D call TRBD1 (6 bases). Sequencing was carried out using peripheral blood. CDR3 nucleotides: TGTGCCAGTAGTCTGGCAGGGGGCAATCAGCCCCAGCATTTT. Amino acids: CASSLAGGNQPQHF.